Below, one T cell receptor (beta chain) is given with its context. Original analysis: Scientists estimated how many nucleated cells there were by amplifying reference gene primers. Only in-frame clones appear in the TCRdb table, and some are missing; sequencing was by immunoSEQ multiplex PCR. V and J calls and clone size are as listed in that table; D and trimming were resolved from the DNA. The top ten hold about 8.3% of the sample, which has about 18,000 clones, approximately 88% seen once. The V end was cut by 2 bases, the J end by 4 bases, with 12 bases between. This CDR3 is built from 14 residues. Germline loops: CDR1 MDHEN, CDR2 SYDVKM. This record comes from a study of blood T cell repertoires in COVID-19. Whole-study context: The analysed material was cDNA or gDNA that came from T cells, B-cell-depleted T cells, or PBMCs.

The specimen sequenced was peripheral blood. The chain couples TRBV28 to TRBJ2-7; TRBD2 might be the D (5 bases). The receptor was isolated from a human donor in a cohort sampled during active COVID-19. The donor label of this sample is uncertain. CDR3 loop: CASSLRGRWYEQYF. The CDR3 DNA sequence: TGTGCCAGCAGTTTACGAGGGAGATGGTACGAGCAGTACTTC.